This record concerns one T cell receptor (beta chain) sequence. Authors' methods: Reference gene primers were amplified, and this amplification served to estimate nucleated cell counts. Repertoires were generated with immunoSEQ multiplex PCR, while TCRdb's copy carries only in-frame clones and drops some. The DNA gave D and trimming, while V, J and clone size come from that table. The sample records some 10,000 clones, 70% to 90% being singletons. This sample stems from a study of blood T cell repertoires in COVID-19. Study as a whole: COVID-19 samples from acute and convalescent phases originated in the United States, Italy and Spain. T cells, B-cell-depleted T cells, or PBMCs provided the cDNA or gDNA that served as material.

The CDR3 extends over 14 amino acids. Trimming pared 1 base from V and 4 bases from J, leaving 10 bases between. Germline V gene data show CDR1 as LNHDA and CDR2 as SQIVND (reference sequence). Sequenced input: peripheral blood. This sequence originates from an older woman with active COVID-19. The chain carries TRBV19 and TRBJ1-1; D gene ambiguous. The CDR3 region is CASSIGGWVTEAFF. The CDR3 bases are TGTGCCAGTAGTATAGGAGGATGGGTCACTGAAGCTTTCTTT.